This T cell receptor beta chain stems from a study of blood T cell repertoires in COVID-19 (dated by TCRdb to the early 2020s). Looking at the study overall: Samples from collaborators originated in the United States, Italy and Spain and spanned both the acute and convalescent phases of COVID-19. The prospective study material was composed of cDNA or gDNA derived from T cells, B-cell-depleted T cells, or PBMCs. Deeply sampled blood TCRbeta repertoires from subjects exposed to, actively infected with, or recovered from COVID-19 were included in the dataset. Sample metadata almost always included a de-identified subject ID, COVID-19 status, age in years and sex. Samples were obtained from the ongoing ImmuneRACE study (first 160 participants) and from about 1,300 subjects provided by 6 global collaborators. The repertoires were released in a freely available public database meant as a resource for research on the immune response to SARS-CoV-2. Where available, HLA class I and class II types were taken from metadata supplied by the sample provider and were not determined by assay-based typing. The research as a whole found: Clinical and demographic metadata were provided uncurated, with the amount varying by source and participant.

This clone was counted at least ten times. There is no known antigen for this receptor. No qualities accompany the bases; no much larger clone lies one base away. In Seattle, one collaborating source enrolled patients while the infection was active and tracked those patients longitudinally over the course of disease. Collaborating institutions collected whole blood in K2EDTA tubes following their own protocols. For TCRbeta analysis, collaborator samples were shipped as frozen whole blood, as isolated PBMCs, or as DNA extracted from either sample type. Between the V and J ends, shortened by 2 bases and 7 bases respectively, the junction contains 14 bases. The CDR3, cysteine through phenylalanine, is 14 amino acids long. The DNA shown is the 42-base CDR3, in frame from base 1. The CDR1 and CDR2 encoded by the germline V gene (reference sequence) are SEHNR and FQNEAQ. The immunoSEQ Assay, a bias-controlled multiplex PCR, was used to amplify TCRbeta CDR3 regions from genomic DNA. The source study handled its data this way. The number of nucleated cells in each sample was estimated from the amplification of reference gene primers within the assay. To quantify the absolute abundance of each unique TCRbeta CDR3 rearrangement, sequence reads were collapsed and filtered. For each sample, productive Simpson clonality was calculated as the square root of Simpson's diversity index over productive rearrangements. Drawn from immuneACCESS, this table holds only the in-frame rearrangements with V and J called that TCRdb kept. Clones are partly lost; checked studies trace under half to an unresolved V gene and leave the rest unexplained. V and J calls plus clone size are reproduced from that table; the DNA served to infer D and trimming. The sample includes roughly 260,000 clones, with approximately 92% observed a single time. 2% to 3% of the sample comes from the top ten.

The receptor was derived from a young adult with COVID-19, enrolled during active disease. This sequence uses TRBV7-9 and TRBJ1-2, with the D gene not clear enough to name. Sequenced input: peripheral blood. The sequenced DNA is TGTGCCAGCAGCTTAAGAAAGGAGGGAGGTGGCTACACCTTC. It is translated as CASSLRKEGGGYTF.